One sample yielded the 30 T cell receptor beta chains listed below, sequenced in a study of blood T cell repertoires in COVID-19. Generated by immunoSEQ multiplex PCR, the TCRdb table keeps only in-frame clones and is missing some. The data contain 90,000 to 150,000 clones, around three quarters of them singletons. Sequenced material: peripheral blood. These receptors all stem from a woman of 80 years or more with acute or convalescent COVID-19.

The V and J genes are TRBV4-3 and TRBJ2-3; D is perhaps TRBD1 (6 bases). The CDR3 runs 14 residues. Trimming took off 0 bases at V and 4 bases at J, with 8 bases between the two ends. Looked up from germline, CDR1 is LGHNA and CDR2 is YSLEER. CDR3 DNA: TGCGCCAGCAGCCAAGATCGGACAGCAGATACGCAGTATTTT. Its translation: CASSQDRTADTQYF.

CDR3 sequence: CASSPGQYDEKLFF. CDR3 nucleotides: TGTGCCAGCTCACCGGGACAGTATGACGAAAAACTGTTTTTT. This chain joins TRBV18 and TRBJ1-4; TRBD1 matches at 7 bases. Unmatched junction bases numbered 6, after V lost 3 bases and J lost 8 bases. The CDR3 spans 14 residues. Germline CDR1 is KGHSH and CDR2 is LQKENI.

The chain is built from TRBV19 and TRBJ2-2, with D hard to call. V lost 1 base and J 6 bases, leaving 9 bases between the germline ends. Germline CDR1 is LNHDA and CDR2 is SQIVND (reference sequence). CDR3 length: 14 amino acids. This CDR3 reads CASSIASTPGELFF. The CDR3 DNA reads TGTGCCAGTAGTATAGCTTCGACACCCGGGGAGCTGTTTTTT.

The genes are TRBV20-1 and TRBJ2-7, with D uncertain. This CDR3 has 11 residues. Germline CDR1 and CDR2: DFQATT and SNEGSKA (reference sequence). V lost 2 bases and J lost 3, with 5 bases in between. The CDR3 nucleotides are TGCAGTGCTAGACTCCTCTACGAGCAGTACTTC. Translation: CSARLLYEQYF.

This rearrangement joins TRBV19 to TRBJ2-1, with TRBD2 matching 11 bases. This CDR3 has 18 amino acids. With 3 bases clipped from V and 0 bases from J, the junction kept 7 bases outside the gene matches. Germline V gene sequence: CDR1 LNHDA, CDR2 SQIVND (reference sequence). The CDR3 region has the DNA TGTGCCAGTAGTATTTTAGCGGGGGGGGGCTCCTCCTACAATGAGCAGTTCTTC. Encoded protein: CASSILAGGGSSYNEQFF. Supplemented by reference TRBV19 and TRBJ2-1, the full variable domain reads DGGITQSPKYLFRKEGQNVTLSCEQNLNHDAMYWYRQDPGQGLRLIYYSQIVNDFQKGDIAEGYSVSREKKESFPLTVTSAQKNPTAFYLCASSILAGGGSSYNEQFFGPGTRLTVL.

This rearrangement joins TRBV2 to TRBJ1-1; possibly TRBD1 for D (5 bases). This CDR3 comprises 14 residues. Germline CDR1 and CDR2: SNHLY and FYNNEI. Trimming stripped 4 bases from V and 4 bases from J, with 13 bases between. DNA for the CDR3: TGTGCCAGCAGTGGTCAAGGGCAGGGCACTGAAGCTTTCTTT. Amino acid sequence: CASSGQGQGTEAFF.

The rearrangement joins TRBV2 to TRBJ1-6; 11 positions agree with TRBD1. V dropped 6 bases and J dropped 7; count of bases not matched to a gene: 5. Germline V gene data show CDR1 as SNHLY and CDR2 as FYNNEI. CDR3 length: 15 residues. The CDR3 nucleotides are TGTGCCAGCAGGGACCGGACAGGGGGCAATTCACCCCTCCACTTT. Residues: CASRDRTGGNSPLHF.

This clone was seen a few times. The CDR3 here is CASRMIAGKRNEQYF. The CDR3 DNA sequence: TGCGCCAGCAGGATGATAGCGGGAAAAAGAAACGAGCAGTACTTC. The chain carries TRBV10-1 and TRBJ2-7; 8 nucleotides align to TRBD2. Germline CDR1 reads WNHNN; CDR2 reads SYGVQD (reference sequence). The CDR3 contains 15 residues. Unmatched junction bases numbered 12, after V lost 6 bases and J lost 5 bases.

The chain links TRBV11-3 to TRBJ2-1, with 7 bases lining up with TRBD2. This CDR3 has 15 amino acids. Germline V gene data show CDR1 as SGHNT and CDR2 as YENEEA. Trimming took 0 bases from V and 10 from J; bases not matched to a gene: 9. CDR3 sequence (DNA): TGTGCCAGCAGCTTAGATTCAAGGACTAGGGTGGAGCAGTTCTTC. Translation gives CASSLDSRTRVEQFF. The full variable domain, completed using reference TRBV11-3 and TRBJ2-1, is EAGVVQSPRYKIIEKKQPVAFWCNPISGHNTLYWYLQNLGQGPELLIRYENEEAVDDSQLPKDRFSAERLKGVDSTLKIQPAELGDSAVYLCASSLDSRTRVEQFFGPGTRLTVL.

V is TRBV10-2 and J is TRBJ1-5; D not resolved. V was cut by 5 bases and J by 2 bases, with 16 bases left in between. CDR3 length: 16 residues. Germline V gene sequence: CDR1 WSHSY, CDR2 SAAADI. Here the CDR3 DNA reads TGCGCCAGCAGTCTAGGCCCCCGGCGGGGCAATCAGCCCCAGCATTTT. This translates into CASSLGPRRGNQPQHF.

The V call is TRBV20-1, the J call TRBJ1-5, with 8 nucleotides matching TRBD1. Germline V gives CDR1 DFQATT, CDR2 SNEGSKA (reference sequence). The CDR3 runs 14 residues. The V segment lost 3 bases and the J segment 5 bases; nucleotides outside the gene matches: 6. For the CDR3, the DNA is TGCAGTGCTAGTCAGGGGGCTCGAGATCAGCCCCAGCATTTT. This translates into CSASQGARDQPQHF.

The rearrangement uses TRBV14 and TRBJ1-2, with no clear D. V was trimmed by 0 bases and J by 4 bases, leaving 9 bases between them. The length of the CDR3 is 14 residues. Per germline, CDR1 SGHDN and CDR2 FVKESK. CDR3 sequence: CASSQDGSFYGYTF. Here the CDR3 DNA reads TGTGCCAGCAGCCAAGACGGGTCATTCTATGGCTACACCTTC.

This chain links TRBV5-1 with TRBJ2-7, with TRBD1 matching 8 bases. Germline CDR1 reads SGHRS; CDR2 reads YFSETQ. This CDR3 is built from 14 residues. V lost 4 bases, J lost 2 bases, and 5 bases stayed unmatched. For the CDR3, the DNA is TGCGCCAGCAGCCCGGGGACAGGCACCTACGAGCAGTACTTC. This translates into CASSPGTGTYEQYF.

The rearrangement links TRBV28 to TRBJ1-1; D not certain. Trimming shortened V by 4 bases and J by 4 bases, and 7 bases separated the two germline ends. Germline values: CDR1 MDHEN, CDR2 SYDVKM. The CDR3 contains 12 residues. Here the CDR3 DNA reads TGTGCCAGCAGTTCGGGAGGCACTGAAGCTTTCTTT. Protein product: CASSSGGTEAFF.

J is TRBJ1-4 and V is TRBV19, with TRBD1 matching over 7 bases. In germline, CDR1 is LNHDA, CDR2 SQIVND (reference sequence). The length of the CDR3 is 15 residues. V shed 5 bases, J shed 7 bases, and the junction held 10 bases outside the gene matches. The DNA for the CDR3 is TGTGCCAGTAGTCCCCAACAGGGGAAGGGTGAAAAACTGTTTTTT. Its translation is CASSPQQGKGEKLFF. The whole variable domain, remainder taken from reference TRBV19 and TRBJ1-4, is DGGITQSPKYLFRKEGQNVTLSCEQNLNHDAMYWYRQDPGQGLRLIYYSQIVNDFQKGDIAEGYSVSREKKESFPLTVTSAQKNPTAFYLCASSPQQGKGEKLFFGSGTQLSVL.

The chain couples TRBV19 to TRBJ2-1; 15 bases agree with TRBD2. This CDR3 is built from 19 residues. The junction had 12 bases not matched to a gene; V was cut back by 5 bases and J by 4 bases. Germline CDR1 and CDR2: LNHDA and SQIVND (reference sequence). Written as DNA, the CDR3 is TGTGCCAGTAGTGCCCAAGGGACTAGCGGGGGGAGGGTATACAATGAGCAGTTCTTC. It specifies CASSAQGTSGGRVYNEQFF. Drawing the rest from reference TRBV19 and TRBJ2-1, the complete variable domain is DGGITQSPKYLFRKEGQNVTLSCEQNLNHDAMYWYRQDPGQGLRLIYYSQIVNDFQKGDIAEGYSVSREKKESFPLTVTSAQKNPTAFYLCASSAQGTSGGRVYNEQFFGPGTRLTVL.

The V call is TRBV21-1, the J call TRBJ2-5; TRBD2 is the table's D call and was not checked against the DNA. TRBV21-1 is shown as a pseudogene. CDR3 size: 14 residues. The CDR3: CASSKEGGRETQYF. The CDR3 DNA reads as TGTGCCAGCAGCAAAGAGGGTGGGAGAGAGACCCAGTACTTC.

There are a few counts of this clone. This sequence joins TRBV19 and TRBJ1-2; 10 bases map to TRBD1. V was pared by 8 bases and J by 6 bases, with 12 bases of the junction left unmatched. From germline, CDR1 is LNHDA and CDR2 SQIVND (reference sequence). The CDR3 length is 15 residues. CDR3 loop: CASSPRDRGPNGYTF. CDR3 nucleotide sequence: TGTGCCAGTTCTCCCCGGGACAGGGGTCCGAATGGCTACACCTTC.

CDR3 sequence reads: CASDRDGNQPQHF. The DNA for the CDR3 is TGTGCCAGCGACAGGGACGGGAATCAGCCCCAGCATTTT. This rearrangement joins TRBV28 to TRBJ1-5; 7 positions match TRBD1. V was clipped by 8 bases and J by 4 bases; unmatched bases: 5. CDR3 length: 13 residues. The germline CDR1 and CDR2 sequences are MDHEN and SYDVKM.

The V gene is TRBV5-4, the J gene TRBJ2-2; D possibly corresponds to TRBD2 (5 bases). Germline V gene data show CDR1 as SGHNT and CDR2 as YYREEE (reference sequence). The V end lost 0 bases, the J end lost 3 bases, and 15 bases lay between the germline ends. CDR3 size: 17 residues. The CDR3 DNA is TGTGCCAGCAGCTTGGCCGGGGAAGGGTCTTACACCGGGGAGCTGTTTTTT. Residues: CASSLAGEGSYTGELFF.

Only a few counts were recorded for this clone. The chain joins TRBV19 to TRBJ2-7, with D perhaps TRBD2 (5 bases). Germline-derived CDR1 and CDR2 are LNHDA and SQIVND (reference sequence). The CDR3 totals 14 residues. V gave up 3 bases and J gave up 3 bases, with 12 bases separating them. The CDR3 region has the DNA TGTGCCAGTAGTATCCCCGGGATTCACTACGAGCAGTACTTC. Translation: CASSIPGIHYEQYF.

This sequence joins TRBV5-6 and TRBJ2-7; 12 bases line up with TRBD2. This CDR3 is built from 15 residues. CDR1 and CDR2 (germline): SGHDT, YYEEEE. With 1 base clipped from V and 7 bases from J, the junction kept 6 bases outside the gene matches. CDR3 in DNA: TGTGCCAGCAGCTTGAAACTAGCGGGAGGTGAGGAGCAGTACTTC. Amino acids: CASSLKLAGGEEQYF.

The chain joins TRBV7-3 to TRBJ2-7; D possibly corresponds to TRBD1 (5 bases). The ends were cut back, 3 bases at V and 0 bases at J, with 9 bases in the middle. Germline V gives CDR1 SGHTA, CDR2 FQGTGA. The CDR3 consists of 14 residues. CDR3: CASSFRVDSYEQYF. CDR3 coding DNA: TGTGCCAGCAGCTTCAGGGTGGACTCCTACGAGCAGTACTTC.

The V gene is TRBV6-6, the J gene TRBJ1-1; 7 positions agree with TRBD1. The J segment lost 0 bases and the V segment lost 5 bases, leaving 9 bases of the junction unmatched. The CDR3 length is 16 residues. From germline, CDR1 is MNHNY and CDR2 SVGAGI (reference sequence). This CDR3 is CASSPLGQIMNTEAFF. The CDR3 coding sequence is TGTGCCAGCAGTCCCCTGGGACAGATAATGAACACTGAAGCTTTCTTT.

The chain carries TRBV4-3 and TRBJ2-3; D unclear. V was shortened by 6 bases and J by 2 bases, with 15 bases between the two germline ends. Germline V gives CDR1 LGHNA, CDR2 YSLEER. The length of the CDR3 is 15 residues. CDR3 in amino acids: CASSPSTGYTDTQYF. CDR3 DNA: TGCGCCAGCAGTCCAAGTACGGGTTACACAGATACGCAGTATTTT.

The chain links TRBV6-6 to TRBJ2-2; 7 bases line up with TRBD2. The CDR3 extends over 14 amino acids. V gave up 8 bases and J gave up 0 bases; unmatched junction bases: 3. Germline CDR1 MNHNY, CDR2 SVGAGI (reference sequence). CDR3 nucleotide sequence: TGTGCCAGCCGAACTAGCGCGAACACCGGGGAGCTGTTTTTT. It yields the protein CASRTSANTGELFF.

This chain connects TRBV7-9 to TRBJ1-2; TRBD1 might be the D (6 bases). The CDR3 consists of 16 residues. Trimming took off 5 bases at V and 7 bases at J, with 23 bases between the two ends. Germline V gene data show CDR1 as SEHNR and CDR2 as FQNEAQ (reference sequence). The CDR3 protein is CASSTRDTLLSSGYTF. The CDR3 nucleotides are TGTGCCAGCAGCACCCGGGACACCCTCCTATCGAGTGGCTACACCTTC.

The rearrangement joins TRBV5-4 to TRBJ2-3; 9 nucleotides agree with TRBD1. This CDR3 contains 14 residues. The germline gives CDR1 SGHNT, CDR2 YYREEE (reference sequence). Losses at the gene ends were 3 bases for V and 6 bases for J; bases not matched to a gene: 5. This CDR3 is CASSSQGASDTQYF. CDR3 sequence (DNA): TGTGCCAGCAGCTCACAGGGGGCGTCGGATACGCAGTATTTT.

The V and J genes are TRBV7-2 and TRBJ1-2; D is unresolved. The CDR3 consists of 13 residues. CDR1 is SGHTA, CDR2 FQGNSA, per germline. V lost 8 bases, J lost 1 base, and 11 bases lay in between. The CDR3 nucleotides read TGTGCCAGCGGCATGTCGGGTAACTATGGCTACACCTTC. It specifies CASGMSGNYGYTF.

CDR3 nucleotides: TGTGCCAGCAGCGAACCCGGGACTAGCAATGAGCAGTTCTTC. Translating it yields CASSEPGTSNEQFF. The chain is built from TRBV11-3 and TRBJ2-1; TRBD2 matches 8 bases. Germline CDR1 is SGHNT and CDR2 is YENEEA. With V trimmed by 5 bases and J by 6 bases, 6 bases remained unmatched. The CDR3 spans 14 residues.